These 14 T cell receptor beta chains were all obtained from the same sample, sequenced in a study of T cell changes during pregnancy in multiple sclerosis. Assay used: immunoSEQ multiplex PCR; TCRdb lists only in-frame clones, some missing. The repertoire holds around 37,000 clones, with roughly 90% as singletons. This sample comprised CD8+ T cells from peripheral blood mononuclear cells, obtained before pregnancy. The receptors shown here come from a female donor with multiple sclerosis, enrolled in a pregnancy study.

This chain connects TRBV6-5 to TRBJ2-1; 13 bases map to TRBD2. The V segment lost 0 bases and the J segment 8 bases; nucleotides outside the gene matches: 1. This CDR3 region has 15 residues. Germline lookup yields CDR1 MNHEY and CDR2 SVGAGI. Here the CDR3 reads CASSYSTSGRHEQFF. The CDR3 nucleotides read TGTGCCAGCAGTTACTCGACTAGCGGGAGGCATGAGCAGTTCTTC.

V is TRBV27 and J is TRBJ2-1, with 7 bases matching TRBD2. The CDR3 contains 17 residues. Germline values: CDR1 MNHEY, CDR2 SMNVEV (reference sequence). J was trimmed by 3 bases and V by 4 bases; bases with no gene match: 12. CDR3 sequence: CASSSPDGTNNYNEQFF. The CDR3 DNA sequence: TGTGCCAGCAGTTCGCCGGACGGGACTAACAACTACAATGAGCAGTTCTTC.

The chain joins TRBV7-9 to TRBJ2-7; possibly TRBD2 for D (5 bases). There are 12 residues in the CDR3. Germline CDR1 reads SEHNR; CDR2 reads FQNEAQ (reference sequence). Trimming left V 2 bases short and J 5 bases short, with 7 bases between. The CDR3 region is CASSLSADEQYF. For the CDR3, the DNA is TGTGCCAGCAGCTTATCAGCGGACGAGCAGTACTTC.

The chain recombines TRBV5-1 with TRBJ2-3; D gene uncertain. This CDR3 region has 15 residues. V was cut by 0 bases and J by 2 bases, with 10 bases left in between. Per germline, CDR1 SGHRS and CDR2 YFSETQ. Written as DNA, the CDR3 is TGCGCCAGCAGCTTGGGAACACAAATCACAGATACGCAGTATTTT. This encodes CASSLGTQITDTQYF.

V usage is TRBV19 and J usage is TRBJ1-1, with 11 nucleotides matching TRBD1. V lost 7 bases to trimming and J lost 4 bases; unmatched junction nucleotides: 14. The CDR3 covers 17 residues. Germline V gene data show CDR1 as LNHDA and CDR2 as SQIVND (reference sequence). CDR3 bases: TGTGCCAGTATGGGTCCGGGACAGGGGGTTGTTGGCACTGAAGCTTTCTTT. Translated: CASMGPGQGVVGTEAFF. Variable domain in full (rest from reference TRBV19 and TRBJ1-1): DGGITQSPKYLFRKEGQNVTLSCEQNLNHDAMYWYRQDPGQGLRLIYYSQIVNDFQKGDIAEGYSVSREKKESFPLTVTSAQKNPTAFYLCASMGPGQGVVGTEAFFGQGTRLTVV.

The chain employs TRBV7-9 and TRBJ1-1, with D possibly being TRBD1 (5 bases). Germline-derived CDR1 and CDR2 are SEHNR and FQNEAQ (reference sequence). CDR3 size: 14 residues. V was pared by 6 bases and J by 8 bases, with 19 bases between. CDR3 in DNA: TGTGCCAGCAGACCCAGGAAGGTGACAGACGAAGCTTTCTTT. It specifies CASRPRKVTDEAFF.

The chain uses TRBV27 and TRBJ1-1; D uncertain. The CDR3 contains 13 residues. The germline V gene encodes CDR1 MNHEY and CDR2 SMNVEV (reference sequence). V was pared by 5 bases and J by 2 bases, with 9 bases between. The CDR3 DNA reads TGTGCCAGCAGTCTTACGGGTAACACTGAAGCTTTCTTT. Encoded protein: CASSLTGNTEAFF.

This clone is a singleton in its sample. The rearrangement uses TRBV19 and TRBJ2-1; D ambiguous. Trimming pared 3 bases from V and 4 bases from J, leaving 7 bases between. This CDR3 has 13 amino acids. Germline CDR1 LNHDA, CDR2 SQIVND (reference sequence). CDR3 residues: CASSIVLYNEQFF. The CDR3 nucleotides are TGTGCCAGTAGTATCGTACTATACAATGAGCAGTTCTTC.

The gene calls are TRBV9 and TRBJ2-7, with 7 bases lining up with TRBD2. V shed 3 bases, J shed 2 bases, and the junction held 5 bases outside the gene matches. Germline V gene sequence: CDR1 SGDLS, CDR2 YYNGEE. This CDR3 has 14 amino acids. CDR3 amino acids: CASSGGEGAYEQYF. The CDR3 coding sequence is TGTGCCAGCAGCGGGGGGGAGGGAGCCTACGAGCAGTACTTC.

The chain is built from TRBV7-9 and TRBJ1-2; TRBD1 is a possible D gene (6 bases). CDR1 and CDR2 from the germline V gene are SEHNR and FQNEAQ (reference sequence). Trimming stripped 5 bases from V and 0 bases from J, with 10 bases between. The length of the CDR3 is 14 residues. The CDR3 is CASSPDRANYGYTF. CDR3 coding DNA: TGTGCCAGCAGCCCGGACAGAGCTAACTATGGCTACACCTTC.

This clone appeared a few times. The chain is built from TRBV28 and TRBJ2-1, with 13 bases identical to TRBD2. V was clipped by 4 bases and J by 0 bases; unmatched bases: 12. The CDR3 covers 20 residues. Germline CDR1 and CDR2: MDHEN and SYDVKM. The CDR3 protein is CASSSYGTSGISASYNEQFF. In DNA, the CDR3 is TGTGCCAGCAGTTCCTACGGGACTAGCGGGATATCTGCCTCCTACAATGAGCAGTTCTTC.

V is TRBV9 and J is TRBJ2-4; D is undetermined. The CDR3 is 15 residues long. Trimming removed 3 bases from V and 0 bases from J, with 10 bases in between. From germline, CDR1 is SGDLS and CDR2 YYNGEE. The CDR3 region has the DNA TGTGCCAGCAGCGCGGCCCCAGGAGCCAAAAACATTCAGTACTTC. It codes for CASSAAPGAKNIQYF.

The chain has TRBV15 and TRBJ1-1, with no clear D. The CDR3 consists of 13 residues. In germline, CDR1 is LNHNV, CDR2 YYDKDF (reference sequence). Trimming took 5 bases from V and 1 from J, leaving 8 bases between them. CDR3 in amino acids: CATSLRRNTEAFF. DNA for the CDR3: TGTGCCACCAGCTTAAGGAGGAACACTGAAGCTTTCTTT.

The CDR3: CASSFPTSGRTYEQYF. The DNA of the CDR3 is TGTGCCAGCAGCTTCCCAACTAGCGGGAGGACCTACGAGCAGTACTTC. V is TRBV7-2 and J is TRBJ2-7, with 12 bases identical to TRBD2. The CDR3 has 16 amino acids. Unmatched junction bases numbered 5, after V lost 3 bases and J lost 2 bases. Looked up from germline, CDR1 is SGHTA and CDR2 is FQGNSA.